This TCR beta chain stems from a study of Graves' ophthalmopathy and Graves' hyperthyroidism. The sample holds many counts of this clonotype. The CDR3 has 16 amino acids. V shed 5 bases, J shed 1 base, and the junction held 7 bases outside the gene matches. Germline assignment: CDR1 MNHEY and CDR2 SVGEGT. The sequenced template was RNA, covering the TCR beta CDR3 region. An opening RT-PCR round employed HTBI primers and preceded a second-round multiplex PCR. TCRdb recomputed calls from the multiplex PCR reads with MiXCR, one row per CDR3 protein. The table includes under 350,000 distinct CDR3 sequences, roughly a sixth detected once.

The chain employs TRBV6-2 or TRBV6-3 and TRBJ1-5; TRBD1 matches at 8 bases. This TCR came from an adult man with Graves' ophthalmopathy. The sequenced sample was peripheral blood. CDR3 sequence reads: CASSLDRELSNQPQHF. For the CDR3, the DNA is TGTGCCAGCAGTCTGGACAGGGAATTAAGCAATCAGCCCCAGCATTTT.